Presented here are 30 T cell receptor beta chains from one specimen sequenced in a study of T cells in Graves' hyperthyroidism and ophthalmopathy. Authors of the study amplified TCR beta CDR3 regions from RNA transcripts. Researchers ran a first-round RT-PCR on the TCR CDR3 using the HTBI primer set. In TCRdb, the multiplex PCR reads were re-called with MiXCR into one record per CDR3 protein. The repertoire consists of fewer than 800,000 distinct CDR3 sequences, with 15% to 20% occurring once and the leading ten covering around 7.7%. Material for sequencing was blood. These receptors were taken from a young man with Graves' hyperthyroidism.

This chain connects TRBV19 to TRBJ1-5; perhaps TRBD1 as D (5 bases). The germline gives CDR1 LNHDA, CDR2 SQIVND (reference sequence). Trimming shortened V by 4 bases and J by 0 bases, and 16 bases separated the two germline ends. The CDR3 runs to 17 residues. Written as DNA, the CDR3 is TGTGCCAGTAGTAAGGGAGGGGTCGACAATAGCAATCAGCCCCAGCATTTT. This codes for CASSKGGVDNSNQPQHF. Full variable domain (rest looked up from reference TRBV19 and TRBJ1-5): DGGITQSPKYLFRKEGQNVTLSCEQNLNHDAMYWYRQDPGQGLRLIYYSQIVNDFQKGDIAEGYSVSREKKESFPLTVTSAQKNPTAFYLCASSKGGVDNSNQPQHFGDGTRLSIL.

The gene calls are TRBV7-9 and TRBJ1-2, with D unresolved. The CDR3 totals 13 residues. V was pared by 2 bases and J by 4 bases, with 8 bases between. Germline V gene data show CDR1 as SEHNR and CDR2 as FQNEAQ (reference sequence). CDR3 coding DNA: TGTGCCAGCAGCTTAATCAGCAGCTATGGCTACACCTTC. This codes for CASSLISSYGYTF.

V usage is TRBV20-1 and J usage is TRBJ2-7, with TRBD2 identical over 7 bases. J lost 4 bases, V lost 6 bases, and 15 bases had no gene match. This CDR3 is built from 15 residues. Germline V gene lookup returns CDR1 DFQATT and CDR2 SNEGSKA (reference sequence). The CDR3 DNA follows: TGCAGTGCCCCACCCCAGAAGGGCGGGAGTTACGAGCAGTACTTC. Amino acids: CSAPPQKGGSYEQYF.

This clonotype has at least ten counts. CDR3 amino acids: CASSQLRLVVTGPGYNEQFF. The CDR3 DNA is TGTGCCAGCTCCCAGCTCAGGCTTGTGGTCACAGGGCCTGGATACAATGAGCAGTTCTTC. The chain couples TRBV27 to TRBJ2-1, with D perhaps TRBD1 (6 bases). V lost 8 bases and J lost 4, with 33 bases in between. Germline V CDR1 and CDR2: MNHEY, SMNVEV (reference sequence). This CDR3 is 20 amino acids long.

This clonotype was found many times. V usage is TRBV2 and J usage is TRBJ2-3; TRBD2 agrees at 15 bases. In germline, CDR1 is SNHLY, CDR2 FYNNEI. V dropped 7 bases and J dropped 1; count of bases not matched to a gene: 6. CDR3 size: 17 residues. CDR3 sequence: CASKPGLAGGGTDTQYF. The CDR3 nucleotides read TGTGCCAGCAAACCGGGACTAGCGGGAGGAGGCACAGATACGCAGTATTTT.

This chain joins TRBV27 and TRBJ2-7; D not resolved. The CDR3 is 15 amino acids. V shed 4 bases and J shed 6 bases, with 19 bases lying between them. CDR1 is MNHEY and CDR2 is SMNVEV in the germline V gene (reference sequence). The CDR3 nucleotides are TGTGCCAGCAGTTCCCTGGGTAGAGGTGGTTCCGAGCAGTACTTC. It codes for CASSSLGRGGSEQYF.

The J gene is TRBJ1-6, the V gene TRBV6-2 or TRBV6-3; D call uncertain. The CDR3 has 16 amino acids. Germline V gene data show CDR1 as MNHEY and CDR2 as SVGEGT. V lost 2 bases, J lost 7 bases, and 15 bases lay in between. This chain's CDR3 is CASSYRGIRGNSPLHF. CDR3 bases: TGTGCCAGCAGTTACCGCGGGATTCGCGGAAATTCACCCCTCCACTTT.

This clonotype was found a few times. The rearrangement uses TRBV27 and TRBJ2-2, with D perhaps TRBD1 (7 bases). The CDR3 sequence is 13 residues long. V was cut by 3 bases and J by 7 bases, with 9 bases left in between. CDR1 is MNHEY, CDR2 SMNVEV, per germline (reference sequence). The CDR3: CASSFQGGGELFF. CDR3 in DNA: TGTGCCAGCAGTTTCCAGGGGGGCGGGGAGCTGTTTTTT.

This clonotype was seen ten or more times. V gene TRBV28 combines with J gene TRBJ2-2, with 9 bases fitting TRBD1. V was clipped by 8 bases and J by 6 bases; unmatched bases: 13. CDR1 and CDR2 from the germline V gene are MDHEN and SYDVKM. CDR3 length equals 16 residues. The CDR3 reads CASAVPQQGASGELFF. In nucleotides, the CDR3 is TGTGCCAGCGCCGTACCTCAACAGGGGGCGTCCGGGGAGCTGTTTTTT.

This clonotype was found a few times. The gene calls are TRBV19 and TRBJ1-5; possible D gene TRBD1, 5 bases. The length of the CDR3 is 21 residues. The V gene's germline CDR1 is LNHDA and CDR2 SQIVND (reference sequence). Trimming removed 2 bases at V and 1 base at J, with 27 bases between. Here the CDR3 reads CASSILKAGRGNRVSNQPQHF. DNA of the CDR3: TGTGCCAGTAGTATATTAAAGGCAGGGAGGGGAAATAGGGTGAGCAATCAGCCCCAGCATTTT.

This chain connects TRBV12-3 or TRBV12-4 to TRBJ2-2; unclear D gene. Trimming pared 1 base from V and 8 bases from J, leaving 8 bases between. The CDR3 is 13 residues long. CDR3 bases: TGTGCCAGCAGTTTAGACCTGGCTGGGGAGCTGTTTTTT. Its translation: CASSLDLAGELFF.

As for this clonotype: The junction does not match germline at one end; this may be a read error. CDR3 sequence reads: CRAINRGRGVGYTF. In DNA form, the CDR3 reads TGCAGGGCTATAAACAGGGGAAGGGGGGTTGGCTACACCTTC. V usage is TRBV20-1 and J usage is TRBJ1-2, with TRBD1 matching 7 bases. The CDR3 runs 14 residues. CDR1 is DFQATT and CDR2 is SNEGSKA in the germline V gene (reference sequence).

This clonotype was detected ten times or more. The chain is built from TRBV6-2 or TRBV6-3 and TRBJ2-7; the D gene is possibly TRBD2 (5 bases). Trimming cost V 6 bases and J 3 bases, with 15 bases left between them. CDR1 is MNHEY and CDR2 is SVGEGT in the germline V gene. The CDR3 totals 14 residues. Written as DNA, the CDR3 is TGTGCCAGCAGGGAGGACGGATTCTACTACGAGCAGTACTTC. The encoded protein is CASREDGFYYEQYF.

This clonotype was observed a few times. The CDR3 spells CASSLVGTATNEKLFF. In nucleotides, the CDR3 is TGTGCCAGCAGCCTCGTCGGGACTGCAACTAATGAAAAACTGTTTTTT. V usage is TRBV28 and J usage is TRBJ1-4, with TRBD1 as a possible D gene (5 bases). In germline, CDR1 is MDHEN, CDR2 SYDVKM. The length of the CDR3 is 16 residues. With 6 bases removed from V and 0 bases from J, the gap between germline ends came to 14 bases.

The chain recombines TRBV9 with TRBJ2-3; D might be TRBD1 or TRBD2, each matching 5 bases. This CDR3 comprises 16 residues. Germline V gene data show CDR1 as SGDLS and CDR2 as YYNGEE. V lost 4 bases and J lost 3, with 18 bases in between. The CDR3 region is CASSPRGQRGTDTQYF. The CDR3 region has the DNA TGTGCCAGCAGCCCCCGGGGCCAACGAGGGACAGATACGCAGTATTTT. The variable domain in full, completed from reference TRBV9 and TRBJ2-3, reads DSGVTQTPKHLITATGQRVTLRCSPRSGDLSVYWYQQSLDQGLQFLIQYYNGEERAKGNILERFSAQQFPDLHSELNLSSLELGDSALYFCASSPRGQRGTDTQYFGPGTRLTVL.

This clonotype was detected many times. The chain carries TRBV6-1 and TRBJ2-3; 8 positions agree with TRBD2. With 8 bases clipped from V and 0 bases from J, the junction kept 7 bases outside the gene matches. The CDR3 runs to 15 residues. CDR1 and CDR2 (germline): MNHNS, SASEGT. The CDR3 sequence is CASSWASGSTDTQYF. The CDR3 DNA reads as TGTGCCAGCTCTTGGGCTAGCGGGAGCACAGATACGCAGTATTTT.

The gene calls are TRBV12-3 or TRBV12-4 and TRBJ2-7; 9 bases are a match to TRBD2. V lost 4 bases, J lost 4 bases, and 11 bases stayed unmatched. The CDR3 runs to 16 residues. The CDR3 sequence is CASSSAPGLANYEQYF. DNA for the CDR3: TGTGCCAGCAGTTCCGCTCCAGGACTAGCGAATTACGAGCAGTACTTC.

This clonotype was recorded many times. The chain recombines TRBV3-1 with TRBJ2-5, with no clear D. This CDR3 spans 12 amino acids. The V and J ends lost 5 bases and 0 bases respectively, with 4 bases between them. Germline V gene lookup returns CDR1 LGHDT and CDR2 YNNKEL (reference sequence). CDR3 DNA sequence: TGTGCCAGCAGCGCGTACCAAGAGACCCAGTACTTC. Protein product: CASSAYQETQYF.

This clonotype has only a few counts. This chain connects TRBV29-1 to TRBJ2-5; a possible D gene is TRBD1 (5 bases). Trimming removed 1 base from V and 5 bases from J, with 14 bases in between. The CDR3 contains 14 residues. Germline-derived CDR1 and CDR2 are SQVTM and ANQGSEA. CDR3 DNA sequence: TGCAGCGTTGAAGGGGAAGGGGCTGGTGAGACCCAGTACTTC. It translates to CSVEGEGAGETQYF. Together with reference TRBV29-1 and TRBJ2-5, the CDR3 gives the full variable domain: SAVISQKPSRDICQRGTSLTIQCQVDSQVTMMFWYRQQPGQSLTLIATANQGSEATYESGFVIDKFPISRPNLTFSTLTVSNMSPEDSSIYLCSVEGEGAGETQYFGPGTRLLVL.

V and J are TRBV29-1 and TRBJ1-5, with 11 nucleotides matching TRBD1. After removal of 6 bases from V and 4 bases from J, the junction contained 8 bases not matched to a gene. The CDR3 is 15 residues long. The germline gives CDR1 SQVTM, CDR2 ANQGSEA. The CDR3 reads CSVSSGTGGNQPQHF. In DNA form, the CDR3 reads TGCAGCGTCAGCTCCGGGACAGGGGGGAATCAGCCCCAGCATTTT.

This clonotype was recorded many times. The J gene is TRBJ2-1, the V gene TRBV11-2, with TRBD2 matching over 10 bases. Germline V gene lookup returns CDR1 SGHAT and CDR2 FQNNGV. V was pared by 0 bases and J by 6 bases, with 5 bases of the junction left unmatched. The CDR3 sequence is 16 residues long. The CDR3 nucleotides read TGTGCCAGCAGCTTAGATACAGCGGGGGGGGCCAATGAGCAGTTCTTC. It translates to CASSLDTAGGANEQFF.

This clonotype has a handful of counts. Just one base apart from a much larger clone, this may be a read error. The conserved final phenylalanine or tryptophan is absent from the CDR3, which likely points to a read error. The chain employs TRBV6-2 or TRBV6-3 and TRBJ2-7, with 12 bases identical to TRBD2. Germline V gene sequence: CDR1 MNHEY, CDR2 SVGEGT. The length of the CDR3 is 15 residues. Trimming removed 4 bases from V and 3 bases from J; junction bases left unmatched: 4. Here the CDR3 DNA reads TGTGCCAGCAGTTTATGGACTAGCGGGAACTACGAGCAGTACTTA. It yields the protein CASSLWTSGNYEQYL.

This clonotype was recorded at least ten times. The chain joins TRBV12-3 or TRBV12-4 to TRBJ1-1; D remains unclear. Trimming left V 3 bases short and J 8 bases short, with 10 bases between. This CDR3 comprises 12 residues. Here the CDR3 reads CASSFFGGEAFF. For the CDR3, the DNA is TGTGCCAGCAGTTTCTTCGGAGGAGAAGCTTTCTTT.

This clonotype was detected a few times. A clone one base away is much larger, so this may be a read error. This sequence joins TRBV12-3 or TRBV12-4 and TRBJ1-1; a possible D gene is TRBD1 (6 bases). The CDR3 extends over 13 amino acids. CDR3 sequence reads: CASRRDRNTEASF. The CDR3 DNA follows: TGTGCCAGCAGACGCGACAGGAACACTGAAGCTTCCTTT.

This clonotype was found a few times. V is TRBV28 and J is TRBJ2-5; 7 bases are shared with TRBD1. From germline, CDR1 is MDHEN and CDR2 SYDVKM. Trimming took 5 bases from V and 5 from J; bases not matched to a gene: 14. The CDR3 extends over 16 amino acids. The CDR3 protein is CASSPTHPTGSETQYF. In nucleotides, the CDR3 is TGTGCCAGCAGTCCCACGCACCCGACAGGGTCCGAGACCCAGTACTTC. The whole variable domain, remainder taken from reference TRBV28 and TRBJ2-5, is DVKVTQSSRYLVKRTGEKVFLECVQDMDHENMFWYRQDPGLGLRLIYFSYDVKMKEKGDIPEGYSVSREKKERFSLILESASTNQTSMYLCASSPTHPTGSETQYFGPGTRLLVL.

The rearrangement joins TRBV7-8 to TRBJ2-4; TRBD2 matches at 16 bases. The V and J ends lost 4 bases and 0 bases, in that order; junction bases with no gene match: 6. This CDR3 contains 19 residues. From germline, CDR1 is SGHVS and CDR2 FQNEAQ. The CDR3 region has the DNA TGTGCCAGCAGCTCGGGGACTAGCGGGAGGGTCCTAGCCAAAAACATTCAGTACTTC. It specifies CASSSGTSGRVLAKNIQYF. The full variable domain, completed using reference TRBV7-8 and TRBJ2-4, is GAGVSQSPRYKVAKRGQDVALRCDPISGHVSLFWYQQALGQGPEFLTYFQNEAQLDKSGLPSDRFFAERPEGSVSTLKIQRTQQEDSAVYLCASSSGTSGRVLAKNIQYFGAGTRLSVL.

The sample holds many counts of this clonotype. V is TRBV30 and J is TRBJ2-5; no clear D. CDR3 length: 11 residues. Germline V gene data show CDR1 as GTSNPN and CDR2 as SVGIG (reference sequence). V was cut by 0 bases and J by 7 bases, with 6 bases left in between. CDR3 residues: CAWSVEGTQYF. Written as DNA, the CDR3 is TGTGCCTGGAGTGTTGAAGGGACCCAGTACTTC.

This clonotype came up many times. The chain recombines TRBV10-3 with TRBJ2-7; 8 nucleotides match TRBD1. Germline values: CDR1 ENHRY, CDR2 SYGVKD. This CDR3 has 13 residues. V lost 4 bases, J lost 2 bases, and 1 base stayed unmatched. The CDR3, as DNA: TGTGCCATCAGTGGACAGGGGACCTACGAGCAGTACTTC. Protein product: CAISGQGTYEQYF.

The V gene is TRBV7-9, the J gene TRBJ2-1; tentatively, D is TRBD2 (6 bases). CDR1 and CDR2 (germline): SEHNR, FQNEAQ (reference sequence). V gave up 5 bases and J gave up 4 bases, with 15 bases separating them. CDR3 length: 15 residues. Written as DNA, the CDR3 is TGTGCCAGCAGCCCTAGGAGCGGGCCTTACAATGAGCAGTTCTTC. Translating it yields CASSPRSGPYNEQFF.

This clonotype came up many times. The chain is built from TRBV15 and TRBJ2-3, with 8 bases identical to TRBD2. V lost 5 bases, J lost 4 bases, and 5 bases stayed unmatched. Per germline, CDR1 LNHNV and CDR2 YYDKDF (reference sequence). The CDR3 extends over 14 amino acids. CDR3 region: CATSSGGDADTQYF. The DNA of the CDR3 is TGTGCCACCAGCTCCGGGGGGGACGCAGATACGCAGTATTTT. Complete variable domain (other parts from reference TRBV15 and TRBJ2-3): DAMVIQNPRYQVTQFGKPVTLSCSQTLNHNVMYWYQQKSSQAPKLLFHYYDKDFNNEADTPDNFQSRRPNTSFCFLDIRSPGLGDTAMYLCATSSGGDADTQYFGPGTRLTVL.